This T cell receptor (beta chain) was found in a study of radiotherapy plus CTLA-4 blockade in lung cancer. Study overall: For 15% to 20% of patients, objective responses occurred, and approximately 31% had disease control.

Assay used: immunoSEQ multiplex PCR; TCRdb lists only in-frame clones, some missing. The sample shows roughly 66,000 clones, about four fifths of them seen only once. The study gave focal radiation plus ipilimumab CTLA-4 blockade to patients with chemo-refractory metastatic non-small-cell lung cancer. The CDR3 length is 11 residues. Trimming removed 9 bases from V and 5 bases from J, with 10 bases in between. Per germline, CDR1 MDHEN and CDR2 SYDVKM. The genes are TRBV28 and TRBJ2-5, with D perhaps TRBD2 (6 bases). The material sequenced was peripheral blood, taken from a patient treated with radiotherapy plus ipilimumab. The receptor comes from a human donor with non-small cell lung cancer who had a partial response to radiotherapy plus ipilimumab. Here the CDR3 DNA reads TGTGCCAGTTTCGGAGGGGAGACCCAGTACTTC. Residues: CASFGGETQYF.